This TCR beta chain is drawn from a study of T cells in Graves' hyperthyroidism and ophthalmopathy. Uncontrolled infection, other autoimmune disease, pregnancy or lactation barred patients from enrollment. This sample holds PBMCs from under 11 ml fresh peripheral blood. The CDR3 has 15 amino acids. The germline V gene encodes CDR1 SGHRS and CDR2 YFSETQ. V lost 2 bases to trimming and J lost 8 bases, with 16 bases between them. This clonotype was seen at least ten times. The CDR3 regions of TCR beta were amplified from RNA transcripts. Initially, a first-round RT-PCR of the TCR CDR3 employed the HTBI primer set. Using its own MiXCR run on the multiplex PCR reads, TCRdb lists one record per CDR3 protein. The sample lists a few hundred thousand distinct CDR3 sequences, 15% to 20% seen once, with 17% in the top ten.

The sequence derives from a woman aged 18 to 35 with Graves' ophthalmopathy. This chain connects TRBV5-1 to TRBJ2-2; perhaps TRBD1 as D (6 bases). The sequencing sample was made of blood. The DNA for the CDR3 is TGCGCCAGCAGCTTTTCCGGGACACCTACGGGGGAGCTGTTTTTT. It translates to CASSFSGTPTGELFF.